This is a list of T cell receptor beta chains from one sample in a study of T cell responses to AZD1222 COVID-19 vaccine. Method: immunoSEQ multiplex PCR; TCRdb's copy keeps in-frame clones and lacks some. The data hold approximately 110,000 clones, with 70% to 90% observed a single time. Here the sequenced sample was peripheral blood, taken on day 0 of AZD1222 vaccination. These receptors were collected from an adult in good health. CDR3s include the opening cysteine and the closing phenylalanine or tryptophan. Each record gives: CDR3 length, D gene, J gene, V gene, CDR3 protein, CDR3 DNA. D genes are given only for firm matches.

>16|TRBD2|TRBJ2-1|TRBV4-1
CASSDLAGDSYNEQFF
TGCGCCAGCAGCGATCTAGCGGGAGACTCCTACAATGAGCAGTTCTTC
>14|NA|TRBJ2-5|TRBV5-1
CASSLKGGGETQYF
TGCGCCAGCAGCTTGAAAGGGGGTGGGGAGACCCAGTACTTC
>17|TRBD2|TRBJ2-3|TRBV24-1
CATSDPLAGVGTDTQYF
TGTGCCACCAGTGACCCTCTAGCGGGAGTTGGCACAGATACGCAGTATTTT
>17|NA|TRBJ1-3|TRBV30
CAWAGGLLSLVGNTIYF
TGTGCCTGGGCGGGTGGTCTACTATCTCTGGTTGGAAACACCATATATTTT
>18|NA|TRBJ1-5|TRBV15
CATSRADRGGWDNQPQHF
TGTGCCACCAGCAGAGCGGATAGGGGAGGGTGGGACAATCAGCCCCAGCATTTT
>12|NA|TRBJ1-1|TRBV7-2
CASSSDRSEAFF
TGTGCCAGCAGCTCAGACAGATCTGAAGCTTTCTTT
>12|NA|TRBJ2-1|TRBV7-2
CASSLGYNEQFF
TGTGCCAGCAGCTTAGGGTACAATGAGCAGTTCTTC
>17|TRBD1|TRBJ1-1|TRBV7-8
CASSKGMWTGRNTEAFF
TGTGCCAGCAGCAAAGGGATGTGGACAGGCAGGAACACTGAAGCTTTCTTT
>13|NA|TRBJ1-3|TRBV19
CASFGGSGNTIYF
TGTGCCAGTTTTGGGGGATCCGGAAACACCATATATTTT
>15|NA|TRBJ1-6|TRBV10-1
CASGPQWTENSPLHF
TGCGCCAGCGGCCCCCAGTGGACCGAAAATTCACCCCTCCACTTT